The 30 T cell receptor beta chains below were found in one sample sequenced in a study of T cells in localized non-small cell lung cancer (dated by TCRdb to the early 2020s). The library was built by means of the immunoSEQ multiplex PCR assay. TCRdb re-hosts the immuneACCESS table, in-frame sequences only. Its copies lack some clones; in the studies checked, an unresolved V gene accounts for under half of them, and the cause for the rest is not known. The sample data list some 22,000 clones, and roughly 87% of these were observed just once. 25% to 35% of the sample comes from the top ten. Sequencing was performed on peripheral blood, taken before any cancer treatment. These receptors all stem from a male donor aged 60 or over with stage I squamous cell lung carcinoma.

V and J are TRBV10-3 and TRBJ2-7, with 10 bases aligning to TRBD2. Germline loops: CDR1 ENHRY, CDR2 SYGVKD. This CDR3 contains 17 residues. Trimming removed 3 bases from V and 2 bases from J; junction bases left unmatched: 10. The CDR3: CAISDPSGAGGTYEQYF. The CDR3 nucleotides read TGTGCCATCAGTGACCCCTCTGGAGCGGGAGGGACCTACGAGCAGTACTTC.

V usage is TRBV10-2 and J usage is TRBJ2-6, with 9 bases matching TRBD1. Germline CDR1 is WSHSY and CDR2 is SAAADI. There are 16 residues in the CDR3. After removal of 6 bases from V and 4 bases from J, the junction contained 7 bases not matched to a gene. CDR3 sequence: CASRSRDRDGANVLTF. The CDR3 nucleotides are TGCGCCAGCAGGTCCCGGGACAGGGACGGGGCCAACGTCCTGACTTTC.

The V call is TRBV9, the J call TRBJ2-1; D is uncertain. The CDR3 is 15 residues long. V dropped 0 bases and J dropped 2 bases, with 9 bases sitting between them. Germline CDR1 SGDLS, CDR2 YYNGEE. In DNA form, the CDR3 reads TGTGCCAGCAGCGTAGCTTTGGACCCCTACAATGAGCAGTTCTTC. This encodes CASSVALDPYNEQFF. Full variable domain (outside the CDR3, taken from reference TRBV9 and TRBJ2-1): DSGVTQTPKHLITATGQRVTLRCSPRSGDLSVYWYQQSLDQGLQFLIQYYNGEERAKGNILERFSAQQFPDLHSELNLSSLELGDSALYFCASSVALDPYNEQFFGPGTRLTVL.

The V call is TRBV6-1, the J call TRBJ1-1; D perhaps matches TRBD1 (5 bases). Germline CDR1 and CDR2: MNHNS and SASEGT. Trimming took 1 base from V and 2 from J, leaving 8 bases between them. The CDR3 has 14 amino acids. CDR3 DNA sequence: TGTGCCAGCAGTGAAGGAGGGACTAACACTGAAGCTTTCTTT. Translating gives CASSEGGTNTEAFF.

The chain has TRBV7-3 and TRBJ1-1; D remains ambiguous. Between the trimmed V and J ends, which lost 0 bases and 1 base, there was a span of 3 bases. The CDR3 consists of 13 residues. Germline CDR1 SGHTA, CDR2 FQGTGA. CDR3 bases: TGTGCCAGCAGCTTAACACGGAACACTGAAGCTTTCTTT. Protein product: CASSLTRNTEAFF.

The chain couples TRBV7-2 to TRBJ2-1, with 12 positions matching TRBD2. The CDR3 covers 18 residues. Germline-derived CDR1 and CDR2 are SGHTA and FQGNSA. The V gene end was trimmed by 6 bases and the J gene end by 1 base; junction bases not matched to a gene: 10. CDR3: CASSPHGLAGSSYNEQFF. CDR3 nucleotide sequence: TGTGCCAGCAGTCCCCACGGACTAGCGGGGTCTTCCTACAATGAGCAGTTCTTC.

This sequence joins TRBV6-1 and TRBJ2-1, with unresolved D. Germline-derived CDR1 and CDR2 are MNHNS and SASEGT. This CDR3 is 15 amino acids long. Between the trimmed V and J ends, which lost 5 bases and 2 bases, there was a span of 13 bases. This CDR3 is CASSLGGITYNEQFF. The CDR3 DNA sequence: TGTGCCAGCAGTTTGGGCGGAATCACCTACAATGAGCAGTTCTTC.

The chain uses TRBV5-8 and TRBJ2-1, with 8 bases that match TRBD2. The CDR3 totals 18 residues. Germline CDR1 is SGHTS and CDR2 is YDEGEE. The V gene end was trimmed by 0 bases and the J gene end by 7 bases; junction bases not matched to a gene: 15. Here the CDR3 reads CASSLAGLAGGLRNEQFF. CDR3 DNA: TGTGCCAGCAGCTTGGCCGGGCTCGCGGGAGGTCTTCGGAATGAGCAGTTCTTC.

The chain joins TRBV7-2 to TRBJ1-1, with 7 nucleotides matching TRBD1. CDR1 and CDR2 from the germline V gene are SGHTA and FQGNSA. J gave up 4 bases and V 1 base, and 6 bases lay outside the gene matches. The CDR3 loop spans 15 amino acids. In DNA, the CDR3 is TGTGCCAGCAGCTTAGGATCGCAGGGGGGCACTGAAGCTTTCTTT. This sequence encodes CASSLGSQGGTEAFF.

This chain joins TRBV30 and TRBJ1-1; tentatively, D is TRBD1 (6 bases). Per germline, CDR1 GTSNPN and CDR2 SVGIG (reference sequence). V gave up 7 bases and J gave up 5 bases, with 17 bases separating them. CDR3 length: 13 residues. The CDR3 DNA follows: TGTGCCTCCATGGTCCAGGGGAAAACTGAAGCTTTCTTT. Residues: CASMVQGKTEAFF.

The V call is TRBV7-8, the J call TRBJ2-7, with D hard to call. V was shortened by 9 bases and J by 0 bases, with 9 bases between the two germline ends. CDR1 and CDR2 from the germline V gene are SGHVS and FQNEAQ. This CDR3 contains 12 residues. The CDR3 reads CASQSPSYEQYF. For the CDR3, the DNA is TGTGCCAGTCAGAGTCCCTCCTACGAGCAGTACTTC.

The V call is TRBV10-3, the J call TRBJ1-1; D unresolved. The CDR3 runs 14 residues. V dropped 2 bases and J dropped 0 bases, with 7 bases sitting between them. From germline, CDR1 is ENHRY and CDR2 SYGVKD. In nucleotides, the CDR3 is TGTGCCATCAGTGAGGGAGTTATGAACACTGAAGCTTTCTTT. Residues: CAISEGVMNTEAFF.

The chain uses TRBV4-2 and TRBJ2-7; TRBD2 agrees at 7 bases. V shed 5 bases, J shed 2 bases, and the junction held 9 bases outside the gene matches. This CDR3 is 15 amino acids long. Germline assignment: CDR1 LGHNA and CDR2 YNFKEQ. CDR3 in DNA: TGTGCCAGCAGCTGGGGTAGCGGGTCTACCTACGAGCAGTACTTC. Its translation is CASSWGSGSTYEQYF.

This sequence joins TRBV12-5 and TRBJ1-1, with D unclear. Germline-derived CDR1 and CDR2 are LGHNT and FRNRAP. Trimming shortened V by 1 base and J by 0 bases, and 6 bases separated the two germline ends. This CDR3 comprises 14 residues. CDR3 nucleotide sequence: TGTGCTAGTGGTTTGGGCTATATGAACACTGAAGCTTTCTTT. It encodes CASGLGYMNTEAFF. The whole variable domain, filled in from reference TRBV12-5 and TRBJ1-1, reads DARVTQTPRHKVTEMGQEVTMRCQPILGHNTVFWYRQTMMQGLELLAYFRNRAPLDDSGMPKDRFSAEMPDATLATLKIQPSEPRDSAVYFCASGLGYMNTEAFFGQGTRLTVV.

The J gene is TRBJ2-2, the V gene TRBV27; D gene ambiguous. The CDR3 covers 14 residues. In germline, CDR1 is MNHEY, CDR2 SMNVEV (reference sequence). Trimming removed 5 bases at V and 4 bases at J, with 11 bases between. CDR3 nucleotide sequence: TGTGCCAGCAGTGCAACCCGGCTCACCGGGGAGCTGTTTTTT. Amino acid sequence: CASSATRLTGELFF.

V gene TRBV7-2 combines with J gene TRBJ2-1; D may be TRBD2 (6 bases). The CDR3 has 15 residues. The V gene's germline CDR1 is SGHTA and CDR2 FQGNSA. The V and J ends lost 1 base and 2 bases respectively, with 9 bases between them. CDR3 in amino acids: CASSLVGLPYNEQFF. DNA for the CDR3: TGTGCCAGCAGCTTAGTAGGACTACCCTACAATGAGCAGTTCTTC.

The rearrangement uses TRBV2 and TRBJ1-2; TRBD1 matches 11 bases. Germline lookup yields CDR1 SNHLY and CDR2 FYNNEI. Trimming removed 7 bases from V and 3 bases from J; junction bases left unmatched: 4. The CDR3 sequence is 14 residues long. The CDR3 loop reads CASNRGQGDYGYTF. DNA of the CDR3: TGTGCCAGCAATCGGGGACAGGGGGACTATGGCTACACCTTC.

This clone is a singleton in its sample. V usage is TRBV19 and J usage is TRBJ2-3; D ambiguous. The CDR3 has 14 residues. The V gene's germline CDR1 is LNHDA and CDR2 SQIVND (reference sequence). Trimming stripped 2 bases from V and 2 bases from J, with 8 bases between. CDR3 region: CASSIRTTTDTQYF. CDR3 sequence (DNA): TGTGCCAGTAGTATAAGGACCACCACAGATACGCAGTATTTT. The complete variable domain, with remaining parts taken from reference TRBV19 and TRBJ2-3, reads DGGITQSPKYLFRKEGQNVTLSCEQNLNHDAMYWYRQDPGQGLRLIYYSQIVNDFQKGDIAEGYSVSREKKESFPLTVTSAQKNPTAFYLCASSIRTTTDTQYFGPGTRLTVL.

The chain has TRBV19 and TRBJ2-1; 9 bases are shared with TRBD1. Trimming at V came to 5 bases and at J to 8 bases, leaving 13 bases not matched to a gene. Germline V gene lookup returns CDR1 LNHDA and CDR2 SQIVND (reference sequence). CDR3 length: 16 residues. Written as DNA, the CDR3 is TGTGCCAGTAGTCCTTCGGACAGGGGAGGTGGCGATGAGCAGTTCTTC. This gives the protein CASSPSDRGGGDEQFF.

The J gene is TRBJ1-2, the V gene TRBV19; D might be TRBD1 (5 bases). Germline loops: CDR1 LNHDA, CDR2 SQIVND (reference sequence). Deletions cut 6 bases from V and 0 bases from J, with 17 bases between. The CDR3 spans 16 residues. The CDR3 nucleotides read TGTGCCAGTAGGCTTGGGACCGCAACTTCTAACTATGGCTACACCTTC. Translation gives CASRLGTATSNYGYTF.

In its sample, this clone was seen once. The rearrangement joins TRBV5-6 to TRBJ1-2; 10 bases agree with TRBD1. The germline CDR1 and CDR2 sequences are SGHDT and YYEEEE. V shed 4 bases and J 7 bases; nucleotides not matched to a gene: 10. CDR3 size: 15 residues. The CDR3 sequence: CASSRRTGGPTGYTF. The CDR3 nucleotides are TGTGCCAGCAGCAGGCGGACAGGGGGTCCGACTGGCTACACCTTC.

This chain links TRBV30 with TRBJ2-7; no reliable D call. V gave up 2 bases and J gave up 2 bases, with 13 bases separating them. Germline V gives CDR1 GTSNPN, CDR2 SVGIG (reference sequence). The length of the CDR3 is 14 residues. The CDR3 DNA reads as TGTGCCTGGAGTTTCGCGTCTGGCGCCTACGAGCAGTACTTC. The encoded protein is CAWSFASGAYEQYF.

The sample holds one count of this clone. The chain carries TRBV6-1 and TRBJ2-7; D unclear. Germline-derived CDR1 and CDR2 are MNHNS and SASEGT. The CDR3 contains 16 residues. Trimming took 2 bases from V and 2 from J, leaving 16 bases between them. CDR3 protein: CASSEMDRGFTYEQYF. The CDR3 DNA reads TGTGCCAGCAGTGAAATGGACCGAGGATTCACCTACGAGCAGTACTTC.

The chain links TRBV19 to TRBJ1-5, with D perhaps matching TRBD1 (5 bases). The CDR3 totals 16 residues. The germline V gene encodes CDR1 LNHDA and CDR2 SQIVND (reference sequence). The V end lost 2 bases, the J end lost 6 bases, and 17 bases lay between the germline ends. DNA of the CDR3: TGTGCCAGTAGTATACTTGGGGGGACGGTAGGTCAGCCCCAGCATTTT. Encoded protein: CASSILGGTVGQPQHF.

The V call is TRBV19, the J call TRBJ1-1; 7 bases fit TRBD1. Germline-derived CDR1 and CDR2 are LNHDA and SQIVND (reference sequence). V dropped 9 bases and J dropped 5; count of bases not matched to a gene: 9. CDR3 length equals 13 residues. The DNA for the CDR3 is TGTGCCAGCCAGACAGGGACGAGTACTGAAGCTTTCTTT. Protein: CASQTGTSTEAFF.

The rearrangement links TRBV19 to TRBJ1-3; 7 bases are shared with TRBD1. CDR1 is LNHDA and CDR2 is SQIVND in the germline V gene (reference sequence). J lost 4 bases, V lost 4 bases, and 7 bases had no gene match. CDR3 length: 15 amino acids. The CDR3 spells CASSTTGDGGNTIYF. The CDR3 DNA is TGTGCCAGTAGTACCACAGGGGACGGCGGAAACACCATATATTTT.

The sample holds one count of this clone. V usage is TRBV6-4 and J usage is TRBJ2-2; D is ambiguous. From germline, CDR1 is MRHNA and CDR2 SNTAGT. This CDR3 has 12 residues. Trimming pared 6 bases from V and 6 bases from J, leaving 8 bases between. This CDR3 is CASSQPPGELFF. CDR3 bases: TGTGCCAGCAGCCAGCCGCCCGGGGAGCTGTTTTTT.

V and J are TRBV6-1 and TRBJ2-5; possibly TRBD1 or TRBD2 for D (5 bases each). V was trimmed by 0 bases and J by 1 base, leaving 9 bases between them. The CDR3 spans 15 residues. Germline assignment: CDR1 MNHNS and CDR2 SASEGT. DNA for the CDR3: TGTGCCAGCAGTGAAGCTGGGGGACCCCAAGAGACCCAGTACTTC. Amino acid sequence: CASSEAGGPQETQYF.

The rearrangement uses TRBV30 and TRBJ2-3; the match to TRBD2 covers 12 bases. This CDR3 comprises 17 residues. Germline V lookup: CDR1 GTSNPN, CDR2 SVGIG (reference sequence). Trimming took 0 bases from V and 5 from J; bases not matched to a gene: 9. The CDR3 reads CAWSVLSGLAGLDTQYF. CDR3 coding DNA: TGTGCCTGGAGTGTACTCTCGGGACTAGCGGGCTTAGATACGCAGTATTTT.

The J gene is TRBJ1-1, the V gene TRBV11-2, with TRBD1 matching over 9 bases. Germline CDR1 is SGHAT and CDR2 is FQNNGV. Trimming took 5 bases from V and 6 from J; bases not matched to a gene: 10. The CDR3 is 15 residues long. The CDR3: CASSAPGQGRPEAFF. The CDR3 DNA reads TGTGCCAGCAGCGCCCCGGGACAGGGAAGGCCTGAAGCTTTCTTT.